The rows below give T cell receptor beta chains drawn from one sample of a study of CD8+ T cells in alopecia areata. TCRdb's table, derived via immunoSEQ multiplex PCR, lists solely in-frame clones and lacks some. The repertoire has around 130,000 clones, 45% to 60% of them found once; the top ten carry 4.5%. The sample here was CD4+ T cells sorted from blood, taken at week 0. The source is a human donor with alopecia areata. Both conserved end residues are part of each CDR3. D genes are given only for firm matches. Clone size is shown for a subset of rows, as once, few, many or a class of expanded clone.

J gene | D gene | V gene | clone size | CDR3 protein | CDR3 DNA
TRBJ2-1 | TRBD2 | TRBV29-1 | NA | CSVAPGTSGPPYNEQFF | TGCAGCGTCGCACCAGGGACTAGCGGGCCGCCCTACAATGAGCAGTTCTTC
TRBJ1-2 | NA | TRBV23-1 | once | CASSQRQGYTF | TGCGCCAGCAGTCAACGTCAAGGCTACACCTTC
TRBJ2-1 | NA | TRBV15 | once | CATGRTQSYNEQFF | TGTGCCACCGGGAGAACCCAAAGTTACAATGAGCAGTTCTTC
TRBJ1-5 | NA | TRBV6-5 | NA | CASSPMGVAQPQHF | TGTGCCAGCAGCCCGATGGGGGTTGCTCAGCCCCAGCATTTT
TRBJ2-3 | NA | TRBV5-6 | NA | CASGGDTQYF | TGTGCCAGCGGCGGAGATACGCAGTATTTT
TRBJ2-3 | NA | TRBV27 | few | CASSPTGTHTQYF | TGTGCCAGCAGTCCAACCGGGACTCATACGCAGTATTTT
TRBJ2-1 | NA | TRBV29-1 | NA | CSVDLGVVEQFF | TGCAGCGTTGATCTTGGAGTCGTGGAGCAGTTCTTC
TRBJ1-5 | TRBD1 | TRBV29-1 | few | CSVGLDRDSNQPQHF | TGCAGCGTTGGATTGGACAGGGATAGCAATCAGCCCCAGCATTTT
TRBJ2-1 | TRBD1 | TRBV27 | NA | CASKGQGYNEQFF | TGTGCCAGCAAAGGACAGGGATACAATGAGCAGTTCTTC
TRBJ2-7 | NA | TRBV5-1 | NA | CASSVDSPYEQYF | TGCGCCAGCAGCGTGGACAGCCCTTACGAGCAGTACTTC
TRBJ1-2 | NA | TRBV4-2 | NA | CASSQEGTGIGTGYTF | TGTGCCAGCAGCCAAGAGGGAACAGGGATAGGGACTGGCTACACCTTC
TRBJ2-5 | TRBD2 | TRBV27 | NA | CATRGSGRRQETQYF | TGTGCCACCAGAGGTAGCGGGAGACGGCAAGAGACCCAGTACTTC
TRBJ1-5 | NA | TRBV21-1 | NA | CASSKGGEHTGNHQPQHF | TGTGCCAGCAGCAAAGGAGGTGAGCACACAGGGAACCATCAGCCCCAGCATTTT
TRBJ2-5 | NA | TRBV4-2 | NA | CASSQDGSGQGGRETQYF | TGTGCCAGCAGCCAAGATGGGTCGGGGCAGGGGGGTCGAGAGACCCAGTACTTC
TRBJ2-2 | NA | TRBV11-2 | few | CASSLVGFPGELFF | TGTGCCAGCAGCTTAGTCGGGTTCCCCGGGGAGCTGTTTTTT
TRBJ2-1 | TRBD1 | TRBV9 | few | CASSVSGTGGLNEQFF | TGTGCCAGCAGCGTAAGCGGGACAGGGGGACTCAATGAGCAGTTCTTC
TRBJ2-1 | TRBD1 | TRBV29-1 | NA | CSGRQGVYNEQFF | TGCAGCGGGAGACAGGGGGTCTACAATGAGCAGTTCTTC
TRBJ2-1 | TRBD1 | TRBV9 | NA | CASSMRTGLRFNEQFF | TGTGCCAGCAGTATGAGGACAGGGTTAAGGTTCAATGAGCAGTTCTTC
TRBJ1-5 | NA | TRBV27 | NA | CASADSKLVTRNQPQHF | TGTGCCAGCGCGGACAGCAAACTTGTAACCCGCAATCAGCCCCAGCATTTT
TRBJ1-1 | NA | TRBV29-1 | NA | CSGRFGEAFF | TGCAGCGGCCGGTTTGGGGAAGCTTTCTTT
TRBJ1-1 | TRBD1 | TRBV4-2 | NA | CASSQSGQENTEAFF | TGTGCCAGCAGCCAGTCGGGACAGGAGAACACTGAAGCTTTCTTT
TRBJ2-3 | TRBD2 | TRBV5-1 | NA | CASSLIAGGPQDTQYF | TGCGCCAGCAGTCTTATAGCGGGGGGGCCTCAGGATACGCAGTATTTT
TRBJ1-6 | NA | TRBV7-8 | NA | CASSLKSNSPLHF | TGTGCCAGCAGCTTAAAGAGTAATTCACCCCTCCACTTT
TRBJ1-5 | NA | TRBV12-5 | NA | CASGREAGQPQHF | TGTGCTAGTGGCCGGGAGGCTGGCCAGCCCCAGCATTTT